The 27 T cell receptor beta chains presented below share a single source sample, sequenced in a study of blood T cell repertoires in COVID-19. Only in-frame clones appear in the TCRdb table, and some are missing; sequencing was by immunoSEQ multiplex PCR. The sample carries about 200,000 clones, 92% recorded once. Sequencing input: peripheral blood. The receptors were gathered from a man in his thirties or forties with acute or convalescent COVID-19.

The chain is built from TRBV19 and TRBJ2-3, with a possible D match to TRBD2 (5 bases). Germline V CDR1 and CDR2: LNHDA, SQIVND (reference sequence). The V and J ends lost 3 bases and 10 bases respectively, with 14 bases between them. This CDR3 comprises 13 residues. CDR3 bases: TGTGCCAGTAGTATTGGCCCTTTCGGGGCGCAGTATTTT. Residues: CASSIGPFGAQYF.

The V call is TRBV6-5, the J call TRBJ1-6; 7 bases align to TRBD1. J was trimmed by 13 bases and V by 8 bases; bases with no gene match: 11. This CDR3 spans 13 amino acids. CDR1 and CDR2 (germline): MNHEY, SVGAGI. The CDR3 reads CASGGQKFSPLHF. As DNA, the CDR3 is TGTGCCAGCGGGGGACAGAAGTTTTCCCCCCTCCACTTT.

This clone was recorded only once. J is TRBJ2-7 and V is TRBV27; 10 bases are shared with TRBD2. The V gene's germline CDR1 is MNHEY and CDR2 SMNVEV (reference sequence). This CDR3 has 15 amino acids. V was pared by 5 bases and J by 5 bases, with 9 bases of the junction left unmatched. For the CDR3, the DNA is TGTGCCAGCAGTGCGAAAGCGGGAGGGTTCGACGAGCAGTACTTC. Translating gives CASSAKAGGFDEQYF.

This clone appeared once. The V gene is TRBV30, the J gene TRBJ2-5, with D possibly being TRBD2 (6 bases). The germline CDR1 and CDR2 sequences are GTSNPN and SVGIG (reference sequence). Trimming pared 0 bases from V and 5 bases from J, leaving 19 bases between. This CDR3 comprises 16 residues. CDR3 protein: CAWSVGWGVGAETQYF. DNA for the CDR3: TGTGCCTGGAGTGTAGGCTGGGGGGTTGGGGCGGAGACCCAGTACTTC.

As DNA, the CDR3 is TGTGCCAGCAGTTTTCTCCGATCAGATGAGGACGAGCAGTACTTC. Protein: CASSFLRSDEDEQYF. The chain couples TRBV28 to TRBJ2-7, with D uncertain. Germline CDR1 and CDR2: MDHEN and SYDVKM. This CDR3 is 15 amino acids long. Trimming took 3 bases from V and 5 from J, leaving 17 bases between them.

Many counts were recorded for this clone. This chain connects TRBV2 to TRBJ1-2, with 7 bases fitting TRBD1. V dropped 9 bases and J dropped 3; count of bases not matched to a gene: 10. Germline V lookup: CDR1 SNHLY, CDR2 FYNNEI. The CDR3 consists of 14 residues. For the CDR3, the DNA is TGTGCCAGTCTGCCTTCACAGGGGTACTATGGCTACACCTTC. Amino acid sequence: CASLPSQGYYGYTF.

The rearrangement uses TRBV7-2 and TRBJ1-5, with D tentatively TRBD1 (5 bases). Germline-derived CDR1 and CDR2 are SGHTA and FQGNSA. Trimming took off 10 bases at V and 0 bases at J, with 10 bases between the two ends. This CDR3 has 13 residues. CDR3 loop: CATGGSSNQPQHF. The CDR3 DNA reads TGTGCCACGGGGGGTTCTAGCAATCAGCCCCAGCATTTT.

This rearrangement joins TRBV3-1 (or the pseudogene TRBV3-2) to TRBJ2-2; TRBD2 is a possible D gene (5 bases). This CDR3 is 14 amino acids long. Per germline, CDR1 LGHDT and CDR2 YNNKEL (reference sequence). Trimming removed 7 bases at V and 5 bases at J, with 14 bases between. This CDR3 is CASTQRQSTGELFF. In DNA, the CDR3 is TGTGCCAGCACCCAGCGGCAGTCGACCGGGGAGCTGTTTTTT.

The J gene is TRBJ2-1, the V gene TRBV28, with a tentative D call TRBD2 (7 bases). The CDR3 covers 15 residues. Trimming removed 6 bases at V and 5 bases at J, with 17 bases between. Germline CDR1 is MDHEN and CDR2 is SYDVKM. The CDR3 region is CASSLGGGRNNEQFF. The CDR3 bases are TGTGCCAGCAGCCTAGGGGGAGGGCGGAACAATGAGCAGTTCTTC.

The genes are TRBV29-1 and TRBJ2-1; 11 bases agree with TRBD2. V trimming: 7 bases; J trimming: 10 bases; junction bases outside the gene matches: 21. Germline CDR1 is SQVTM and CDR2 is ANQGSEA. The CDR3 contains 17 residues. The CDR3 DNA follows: TGCAGCGAAAAACCTCTCCGGCATAGCGGGAGGGCCTTCGAGCAGTTCTTC. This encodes CSEKPLRHSGRAFEQFF.

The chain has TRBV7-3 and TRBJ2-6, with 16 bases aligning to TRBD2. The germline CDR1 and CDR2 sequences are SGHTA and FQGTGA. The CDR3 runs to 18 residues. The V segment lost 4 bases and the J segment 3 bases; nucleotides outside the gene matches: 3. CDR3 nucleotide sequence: TGTGCCAGCAGCTCGGGACTAGCGGGAGGGTATGGGGCCAACGTCCTGACTTTC. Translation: CASSSGLAGGYGANVLTF.

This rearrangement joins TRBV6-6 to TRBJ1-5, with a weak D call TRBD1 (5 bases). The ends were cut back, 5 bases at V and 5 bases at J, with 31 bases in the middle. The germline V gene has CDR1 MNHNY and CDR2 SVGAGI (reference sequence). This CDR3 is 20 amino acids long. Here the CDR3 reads CASSPHGGSGRRPPYQPQHF. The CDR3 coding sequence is TGTGCCAGCAGTCCGCACGGGGGGTCAGGGAGACGGCCCCCCTATCAGCCCCAGCATTTT.

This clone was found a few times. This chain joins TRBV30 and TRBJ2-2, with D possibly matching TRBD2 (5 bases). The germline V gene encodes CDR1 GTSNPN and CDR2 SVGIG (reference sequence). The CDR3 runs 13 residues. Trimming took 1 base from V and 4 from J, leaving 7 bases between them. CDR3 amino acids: CAWSGSATGELFF. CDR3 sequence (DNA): TGTGCCTGGAGTGGTAGCGCCACCGGGGAGCTGTTTTTT.

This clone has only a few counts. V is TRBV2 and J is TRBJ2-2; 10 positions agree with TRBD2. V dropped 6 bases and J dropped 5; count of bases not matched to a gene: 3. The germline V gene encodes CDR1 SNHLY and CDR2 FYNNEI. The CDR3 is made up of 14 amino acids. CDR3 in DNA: TGTGCCAGCAGCACGGGACTAGCGACCGGGGAGCTGTTTTTT. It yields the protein CASSTGLATGELFF. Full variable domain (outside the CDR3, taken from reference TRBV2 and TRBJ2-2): EPEVTQTPSHQVTQMGQEVILRCVPISNHLYFYWYRQILGQKVEFLVSFYNNEISEKSEIFDDQFSVERPDGSNFTLKIRSTKLEDSAMYFCASSTGLATGELFFGEGSRLTVL.

The chain's CDR3 is CASSASSGDQETQYF. The CDR3 coding sequence is TGTGCCAGTAGTGCCTCTAGCGGGGACCAAGAGACCCAGTACTTC. The gene calls are TRBV19 and TRBJ2-5; TRBD2 matches at 9 bases. The CDR3 runs to 15 residues. Trimming cost V 5 bases and J 0 bases; bases outside gene matches: 4. The germline V gene encodes CDR1 LNHDA and CDR2 SQIVND (reference sequence).

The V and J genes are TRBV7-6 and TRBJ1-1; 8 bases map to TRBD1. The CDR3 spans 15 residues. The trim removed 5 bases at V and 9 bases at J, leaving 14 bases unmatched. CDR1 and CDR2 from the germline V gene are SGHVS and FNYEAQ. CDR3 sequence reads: CASSNPRDRPNKAFF. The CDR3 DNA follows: TGTGCCAGCAGCAACCCCCGGGACAGGCCCAATAAAGCTTTCTTT.

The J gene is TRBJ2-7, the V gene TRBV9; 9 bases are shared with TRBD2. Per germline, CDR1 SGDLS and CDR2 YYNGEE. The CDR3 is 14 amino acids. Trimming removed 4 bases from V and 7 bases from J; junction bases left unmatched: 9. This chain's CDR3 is CASSPGTSRREQYF. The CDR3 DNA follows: TGTGCCAGCAGCCCTGGGACTAGCCGGAGAGAGCAGTACTTC.

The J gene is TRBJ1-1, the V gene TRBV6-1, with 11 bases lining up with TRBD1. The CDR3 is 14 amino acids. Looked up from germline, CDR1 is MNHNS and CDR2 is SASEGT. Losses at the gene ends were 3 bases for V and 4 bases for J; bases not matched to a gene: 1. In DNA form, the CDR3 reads TGTGCCAGCAGTGAGGGACAGGGGGGCACTGAAGCTTTCTTT. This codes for CASSEGQGGTEAFF.

DNA of the CDR3: TGTGCCAGCAGTCTGCGACAGGGAAATGGCTACACCTTC. Translation gives CASSLRQGNGYTF. This chain uses TRBV28 with TRBJ1-2, with 7 bases lining up with TRBD1. Per germline, CDR1 MDHEN and CDR2 SYDVKM. The CDR3 totals 13 residues. Unmatched junction bases numbered 6, after V lost 5 bases and J lost 6 bases.

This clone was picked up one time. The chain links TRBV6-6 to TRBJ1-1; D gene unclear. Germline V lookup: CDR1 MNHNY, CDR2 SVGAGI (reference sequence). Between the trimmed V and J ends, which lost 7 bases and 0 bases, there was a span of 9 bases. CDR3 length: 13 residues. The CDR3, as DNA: TGTGCCAGCACCCAATACTTGAACACTGAAGCTTTCTTT. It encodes CASTQYLNTEAFF.

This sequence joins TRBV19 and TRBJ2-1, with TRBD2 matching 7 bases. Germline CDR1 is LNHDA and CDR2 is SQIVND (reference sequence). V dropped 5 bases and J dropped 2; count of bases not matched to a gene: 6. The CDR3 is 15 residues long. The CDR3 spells CASSHSGPAYNEQFF. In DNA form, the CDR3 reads TGTGCCAGTAGTCATAGCGGGCCGGCCTACAATGAGCAGTTCTTC.

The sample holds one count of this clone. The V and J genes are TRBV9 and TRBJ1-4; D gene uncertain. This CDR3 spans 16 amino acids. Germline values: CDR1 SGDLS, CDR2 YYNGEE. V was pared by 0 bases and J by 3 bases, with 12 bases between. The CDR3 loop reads CASSVGYYTSNEKLFF. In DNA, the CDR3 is TGTGCCAGCAGCGTAGGGTATTACACATCTAATGAAAAACTGTTTTTT. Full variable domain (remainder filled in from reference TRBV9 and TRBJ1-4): DSGVTQTPKHLITATGQRVTLRCSPRSGDLSVYWYQQSLDQGLQFLIQYYNGEERAKGNILERFSAQQFPDLHSELNLSSLELGDSALYFCASSVGYYTSNEKLFFGSGTQLSVL.

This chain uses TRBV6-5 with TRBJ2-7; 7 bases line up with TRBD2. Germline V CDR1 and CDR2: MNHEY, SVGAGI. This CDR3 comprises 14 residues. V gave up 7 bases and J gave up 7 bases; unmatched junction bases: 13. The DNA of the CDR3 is TGTGCCAGCAATATGGACGGGGGGTCTCGAGAGCAGTACTTC. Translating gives CASNMDGGSREQYF.

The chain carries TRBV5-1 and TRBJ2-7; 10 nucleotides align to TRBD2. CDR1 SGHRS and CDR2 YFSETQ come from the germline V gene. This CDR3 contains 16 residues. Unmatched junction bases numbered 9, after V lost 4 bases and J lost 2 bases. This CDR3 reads CASSTGTSAQPYEQYF. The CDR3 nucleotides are TGCGCCAGCAGCACCGGGACTAGCGCACAACCCTACGAGCAGTACTTC.

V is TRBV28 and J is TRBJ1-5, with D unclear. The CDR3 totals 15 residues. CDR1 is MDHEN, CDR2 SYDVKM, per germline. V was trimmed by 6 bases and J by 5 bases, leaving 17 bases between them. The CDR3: CASRPGGVLHQPQHF. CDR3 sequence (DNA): TGTGCCAGCAGACCCGGCGGGGTTTTGCATCAGCCCCAGCATTTT.

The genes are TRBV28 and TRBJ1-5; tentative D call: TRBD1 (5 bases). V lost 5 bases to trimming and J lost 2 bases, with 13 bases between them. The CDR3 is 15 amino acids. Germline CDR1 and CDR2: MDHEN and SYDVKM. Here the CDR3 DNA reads TGTGCCAGCAGTCCGCGGGGCATTGGCAATCAGCCCCAGCATTTT. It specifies CASSPRGIGNQPQHF.

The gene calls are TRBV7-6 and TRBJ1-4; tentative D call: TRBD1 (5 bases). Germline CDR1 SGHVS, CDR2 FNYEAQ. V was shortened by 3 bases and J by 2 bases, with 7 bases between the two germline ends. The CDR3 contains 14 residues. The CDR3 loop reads CASSLTVTNEKLFF. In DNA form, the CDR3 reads TGTGCCAGCAGCTTGACAGTTACTAATGAAAAACTGTTTTTT.